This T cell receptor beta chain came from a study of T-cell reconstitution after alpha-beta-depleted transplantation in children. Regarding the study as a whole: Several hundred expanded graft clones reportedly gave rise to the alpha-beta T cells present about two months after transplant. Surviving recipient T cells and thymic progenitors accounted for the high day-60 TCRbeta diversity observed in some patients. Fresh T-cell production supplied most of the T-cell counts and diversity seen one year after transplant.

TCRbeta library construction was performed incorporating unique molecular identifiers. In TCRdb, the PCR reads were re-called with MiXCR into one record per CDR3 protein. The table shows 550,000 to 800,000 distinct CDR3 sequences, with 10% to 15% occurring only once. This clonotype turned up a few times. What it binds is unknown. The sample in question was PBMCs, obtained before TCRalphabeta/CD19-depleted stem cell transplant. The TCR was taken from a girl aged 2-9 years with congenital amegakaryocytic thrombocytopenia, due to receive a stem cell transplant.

This CDR3 reads CASSVRDRGLQETQYF. The CDR3 DNA reads as TGTGCCAGCAGTGTCCGGGACAGGGGACTACAAGAGACCCAGTACTTC. V and J are TRBV6-1 and TRBJ2-5, with 10 bases fitting TRBD1. Germline V CDR1 and CDR2: MNHNS, SASEGT. Trimming cost V 4 bases and J 2 bases; bases outside gene matches: 7. This CDR3 region has 16 residues.